This section outlines one T cell receptor beta chain sequence together with its context. Its cognate antigen is unknown. With constant-segment primers, 5'RACE yielded cDNA libraries of TCR alpha and TCR beta that carried sample barcodes and UMIs. Each CDR3 protein is one row after TCRdb ran MiXCR on the 5' RACE reads. The table shows over 400,000 distinct CDR3 sequences, with less than 25% occurring only once. The entry originates in a study of T-cell memory formation after mild COVID-19. Background on the study: Largely donor-specific TCR clusters were found.

Study results and limitations: The appearance of some responding clones in pre-infection memory suggested that cross-reactive memory joined. Mainly CM and EM harbored the contracting CD4+ clones; mainly EMRA harbored the CD8+ ones.

Per germline, CDR1 DFQATT and CDR2 SNEGSKA (reference sequence). The CDR3 totals 16 residues. The V segment lost 6 bases and the J segment 2 bases; nucleotides outside the gene matches: 7. The sequence derives from an adult woman who had mild COVID-19 (a few samples of this study predate the infection). Cell type and time point are not known. The sample taken for sequencing was PBMCs or a T cell subset sorted from them (not recorded which). The chain is built from TRBV20-1 and TRBJ2-3, with 14 bases identical to TRBD2. The CDR3 nucleotides are TGCAGTGCCCCGGGACTAGCGGGAGACCCCACAGATACGCAGTATTTT. It yields the protein CSAPGLAGDPTDTQYF.